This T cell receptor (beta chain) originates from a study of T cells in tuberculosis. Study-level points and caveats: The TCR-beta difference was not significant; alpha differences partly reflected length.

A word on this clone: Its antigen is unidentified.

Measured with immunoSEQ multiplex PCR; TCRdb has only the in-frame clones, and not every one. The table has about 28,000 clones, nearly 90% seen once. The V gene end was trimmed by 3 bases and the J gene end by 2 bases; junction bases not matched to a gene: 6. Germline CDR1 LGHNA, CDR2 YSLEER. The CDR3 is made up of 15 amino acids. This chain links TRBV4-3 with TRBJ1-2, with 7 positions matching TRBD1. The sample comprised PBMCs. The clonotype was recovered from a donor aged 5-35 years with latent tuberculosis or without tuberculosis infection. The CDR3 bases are TGCGCCAGCAGCCAGACCTCAGGGGGAAACTATGGCTACACCTTC. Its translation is CASSQTSGGNYGYTF.